This passage covers 30 T cell receptor beta chains from one sample sequenced in a study of response to subunit inactivated influenza vaccine. Each CDR3 protein gets one entry after TCRdb re-called the RT-PCR reads with MiXCR. The sample lists some 500,000 distinct CDR3 sequences, 13% occurring once. Here the sequenced sample was PBMCs from blood, taken roughly 46 days after vaccination. All receptors come from a man aged 45-65 years who received an inactivated influenza vaccine.

This clonotype was recorded a few times. The chain recombines TRBV6-2 or TRBV6-3 with TRBJ1-5; no firm D call. This CDR3 spans 13 amino acids. In germline, CDR1 is MNHEY, CDR2 SVGEGT. Trimming took 0 bases from V and 3 from J, leaving 3 bases between them. CDR3 nucleotide sequence: TGTGCCAGCAGTTACTCCCTCAATCAGCCCCAGCATTTT. Protein sequence: CASSYSLNQPQHF.

This chain connects TRBV5-5 to TRBJ2-2; TRBD1 matches 10 bases. Germline loops: CDR1 SGHKS, CDR2 YYEKEE (reference sequence). The CDR3 covers 16 residues. Trimming at V came to 5 bases and at J to 2 bases, leaving 6 bases not matched to a gene. The CDR3 is CASRAGQGINTGELFF. The DNA of the CDR3 is TGTGCCAGCAGGGCGGGACAGGGGATAAACACCGGGGAGCTGTTTTTT. Full variable domain (missing parts from reference TRBV5-5 and TRBJ2-2): DAGVTQSPTHLIKTRGQQVTLRCSPISGHKSVSWYQQVLGQGPQFIFQYYEKEERGRGNFPDRFSARQFPNYSSELNVNALLLGDSALYLCASRAGQGINTGELFFGEGSRLTVL.

The chain combines TRBV11-3 with TRBJ2-3; D remains ambiguous. Between the trimmed V and J ends, which lost 6 bases and 6 bases, there was a span of 19 bases. CDR3 length: 15 amino acids. CDR1 and CDR2 from the germline V gene are SGHNT and YENEEA. The CDR3 nucleotides read TGTGCCAGCAGTCTGGGCACCAAGTCGGCCGATACGCAGTATTTT. It specifies CASSLGTKSADTQYF.

This clonotype turned up a few times. V gene TRBV6-5 combines with J gene TRBJ2-5, with 7 nucleotides matching TRBD1. Germline lookup yields CDR1 MNHEY and CDR2 SVGAGI. This CDR3 spans 14 amino acids. The ends lost 0 bases at V and 5 bases at J; junction bases unmatched: 3. CDR3 sequence (DNA): TGTGCCAGCAGTTACTCCGTGACAGGGGAGACCCAGTACTTC. Residues: CASSYSVTGETQYF.

This clonotype was found a few times. CDR3 in amino acids: CASSYSTSGTGEQYF. The CDR3 region has the DNA TGTGCCAGCAGTTACTCGACTAGCGGGACGGGCGAGCAGTACTTC. The chain couples TRBV6-5 to TRBJ2-7; 11 nucleotides align to TRBD2. Trimming took 0 bases from V and 6 from J; bases not matched to a gene: 4. This CDR3 contains 15 residues. The germline CDR1 and CDR2 sequences are MNHEY and SVGAGI.

This clonotype was counted a few times. The chain employs TRBV4-3 and TRBJ2-7, with unresolved D. Germline V gives CDR1 LGHNA, CDR2 YSLEER. The CDR3 is 14 residues long. Trimming cost V 1 base and J 1 base, with 8 bases left between them. CDR3 sequence: CASSQGVLSYEQYF. Here the CDR3 DNA reads TGCGCCAGCAGCCAAGGGGTACTTTCCTACGAGCAGTACTTC.

This clonotype was observed a few times. DNA for the CDR3: TGCAGTGCTAGAGGGGACAGGGGCTTTGGAAACACCATATATTTT. Translated: CSARGDRGFGNTIYF. The chain has TRBV20-1 and TRBJ1-3; 10 nucleotides match TRBD1. The CDR3 is made up of 15 amino acids. The V gene's germline CDR1 is DFQATT and CDR2 SNEGSKA (reference sequence). V lost 1 base and J lost 3; bases outside the gene matches: 3.

The table lists this clonotype with many counts. The rearrangement links TRBV20-1 to TRBJ2-3, with 7 positions matching TRBD2. In germline, CDR1 is DFQATT, CDR2 SNEGSKA (reference sequence). The CDR3 covers 16 residues. V was clipped by 3 bases and J by 0 bases; unmatched bases: 9. The CDR3 DNA follows: TGCAGTGCTAGTTTGCCTAGCGGAACTAGCACAGATACGCAGTATTTT. Translated, it gives CSASLPSGTSTDTQYF.

This clonotype occurred a few times. The V and J genes are TRBV5-1 and TRBJ2-3; TRBD2 matches 14 bases. V lost 5 bases to trimming and J lost 5 bases; unmatched junction nucleotides: 1. Germline assignment: CDR1 SGHRS and CDR2 YFSETQ. This CDR3 comprises 14 residues. The CDR3: CASRGLAGEDTQYF. The DNA for the CDR3 is TGCGCCAGCAGGGGACTAGCGGGAGAAGATACGCAGTATTTT.

This clonotype was seen only a few times. The V call is TRBV10-3, the J call TRBJ1-5; tentative D call: TRBD1 (5 bases). Trimming removed 4 bases at V and 0 bases at J, with 13 bases between. Germline V lookup: CDR1 ENHRY, CDR2 SYGVKD. This CDR3 contains 16 residues. The CDR3 DNA follows: TGTGCCATCAGTGGTCGGTGGGGGGATAGCAATCAGCCCCAGCATTTT. Protein: CAISGRWGDSNQPQHF.

This clonotype was seen more than once but under ten times. The chain couples TRBV6-2 or TRBV6-3 to TRBJ2-7; 10 bases match TRBD1. The ends lost 0 bases at V and 5 bases at J; junction bases unmatched: 4. CDR3 length equals 15 residues. The V gene's germline CDR1 is MNHEY and CDR2 SVGEGT. The CDR3 coding sequence is TGTGCCAGCAGTTACTCGGACAGGGGGTGGCACGAGCAGTACTTC. This gives the protein CASSYSDRGWHEQYF.

The V call is TRBV4-3, the J call TRBJ2-3; D uncertain. Trimming stripped 0 bases from V and 4 bases from J, with 11 bases between. This CDR3 has 15 amino acids. The germline V gene encodes CDR1 LGHNA and CDR2 YSLEER. CDR3 nucleotide sequence: TGCGCCAGCAGCCAAGAAAGACTCGGAGCAGATACGCAGTATTTT. Translated, it gives CASSQERLGADTQYF.

This clonotype turned up a few times. The V call is TRBV29-1, the J call TRBJ2-2; a weak D match, TRBD2 (5 bases). The CDR3 extends over 14 amino acids. The V gene lost 4 bases and the J gene lost 6 bases, with 15 bases spanning the gap. The V gene's germline CDR1 is SQVTM and CDR2 ANQGSEA. The CDR3 DNA follows: TGCAGCGTTGTTTCGGGATCCCTCTCCGGGGAGCTGTTTTTT. Translating gives CSVVSGSLSGELFF.

This clonotype came up many times. The DNA of the CDR3 is TGTGCCAGCAGCTTAGAACGGGGGGGGAGGACAGATACGCAGTATTTT. This gives the protein CASSLERGGRTDTQYF. V is TRBV7-2 and J is TRBJ2-3, with 8 bases matching TRBD2. Trimming at V came to 1 base and at J to 3 bases, leaving 6 bases not matched to a gene. The length of the CDR3 is 16 residues. Looked up from germline, CDR1 is SGHTA and CDR2 is FQGNSA.

The V and J genes are TRBV4-3 and TRBJ2-1; the D gene could be TRBD1 or TRBD2 (6 bases each). V was trimmed by 3 bases and J by 6 bases, leaving 15 bases between them. Germline values: CDR1 LGHNA, CDR2 YSLEER. This CDR3 contains 15 residues. The CDR3 reads CASSQGDWGANEQFF. CDR3 coding DNA: TGCGCCAGCAGCCAGGGGGACTGGGGGGCCAATGAGCAGTTCTTC.

This clonotype was observed many times. The chain is built from TRBV28 and TRBJ2-7; D possibly corresponds to TRBD2 (6 bases). Trimming shortened V by 2 bases and J by 9 bases, and 14 bases separated the two germline ends. This CDR3 contains 13 residues. CDR1 and CDR2 (germline): MDHEN, SYDVKM. CDR3 sequence reads: CASSLRDFLGQYF. For the CDR3, the DNA is TGTGCCAGCAGTTTACGGGACTTCCTCGGGCAGTACTTC.

The chain has TRBV20-1 and TRBJ1-1; possible D gene TRBD1, 5 bases. The germline V gene encodes CDR1 DFQATT and CDR2 SNEGSKA (reference sequence). The CDR3 has 14 residues. Trimming removed 3 bases from V and 3 bases from J, with 14 bases in between. The CDR3 DNA reads TGCAGTGCTAGCCCCCCGGGACTTCACACTGAAGCTTTCTTT. Its translation: CSASPPGLHTEAFF.

The CDR3 sequence: CASNTGTGNTGELFF. The CDR3 DNA sequence: TGTGCCAGCAACACCGGGACGGGGAACACCGGGGAGCTGTTTTTT. J is TRBJ2-2 and V is TRBV7-9, with D possibly being TRBD1 or TRBD2 (5 bases each). Germline assignment: CDR1 SEHNR and CDR2 FQNEAQ (reference sequence). The CDR3 consists of 15 residues. V dropped 7 bases and J dropped 1 base, with 13 bases sitting between them. The whole variable domain, filled in from reference TRBV7-9 and TRBJ2-2, reads DTGVSQNPRHKITKRGQNVTFRCDPISEHNRLYWYRQTLGQGPEFLTYFQNEAQLEKSRLLSDRFSAERPKGSFSTLEIQRTEQGDSAMYLCASNTGTGNTGELFFGEGSRLTVL.

This clonotype was recorded at least ten times. V usage is TRBV12-3 or TRBV12-4 and J usage is TRBJ2-7; D perhaps matches TRBD1 (5 bases). The CDR3 sequence is 14 residues long. The germline V and J ends were trimmed by 6 bases and 4 bases, with 16 bases remaining between them. The CDR3 DNA sequence: TGTGCCAGCAGCCTTAATAGGGGTGTTTACGAGCAGTACTTC. Its protein product is CASSLNRGVYEQYF.

This clonotype was seen ten or more times. The chain employs TRBV7-3 and TRBJ2-1; D is undetermined. Germline-derived CDR1 and CDR2 are SGHTA and FQGTGA. V shed 6 bases and J shed 0 bases, with 12 bases lying between them. This CDR3 has 15 amino acids. The CDR3 loop is CASSSLTASYNEQFF. For the CDR3, the DNA is TGTGCCAGCAGTTCCTTAACGGCCTCCTACAATGAGCAGTTCTTC.

The chain carries TRBV2 and TRBJ2-1; TRBD2 aligns across 13 bases. Germline V gene sequence: CDR1 SNHLY, CDR2 FYNNEI. The CDR3 is 18 amino acids. After removal of 6 bases from V and 1 base from J, the junction contained 9 bases not matched to a gene. This CDR3 reads CASSQTSGGFYSYNEQFF. The DNA of the CDR3 is TGTGCCAGCAGCCAGACTAGCGGGGGGTTTTATTCCTACAATGAGCAGTTCTTC.

This clonotype was picked up a small number of times. This rearrangement joins TRBV24-1 to TRBJ2-3; D may correspond to TRBD1 or TRBD2 (6 bases each). The germline V gene has CDR1 KGHDR and CDR2 SFDVKD. Trimming cost V 9 bases and J 2 bases, with 11 bases left between them. The CDR3 runs 13 residues. CDR3 coding DNA: TGTGCCACCGGAGGGGGGACCACAGATACGCAGTATTTT. Its translation: CATGGGTTDTQYF.

The V gene is TRBV7-6, the J gene TRBJ2-1; D may be TRBD1 (5 bases). Germline CDR1 is SGHVS and CDR2 is FNYEAQ. CDR3 length: 16 residues. With 3 bases removed from V and 3 bases from J, the gap between germline ends came to 15 bases. The chain's CDR3 is CASSLKGAGNYNEQFF. CDR3 DNA: TGTGCCAGCAGCTTGAAAGGGGCAGGGAACTACAATGAGCAGTTCTTC.

V gene TRBV7-2 combines with J gene TRBJ2-7; D is unclear. This CDR3 comprises 14 residues. CDR1 and CDR2 from the germline V gene are SGHTA and FQGNSA. V lost 3 bases and J lost 6, with 15 bases in between. CDR3 sequence reads: CASSFNGPTSEQYF. CDR3 in DNA: TGTGCCAGCAGCTTTAATGGGCCCACGAGCGAGCAGTACTTC.

The CDR3 region has the DNA TGTGCCAGCAGCCCCGGTAGTAATGCGGATACGCAGTATTTT. Translating gives CASSPGSNADTQYF. The chain recombines TRBV7-3 with TRBJ2-3; no firm D call. Germline CDR1 is SGHTA and CDR2 is FQGTGA. The V end lost 5 bases, the J end lost 6 bases, and 15 bases lay between the germline ends. There are 14 residues in the CDR3.

The chain carries TRBV7-8 and TRBJ1-5, with unresolved D. This CDR3 region has 14 residues. The germline gives CDR1 SGHVS, CDR2 FQNEAQ. The V gene lost 7 bases and the J gene lost 3 bases, with 13 bases spanning the gap. The CDR3 spells CASNIEGDNQPQHF. The CDR3 DNA reads TGTGCCAGCAACATAGAGGGAGACAATCAGCCCCAGCATTTT.

This chain links TRBV11-2 with TRBJ2-5; TRBD1 aligns across 8 bases. This CDR3 contains 15 residues. Looked up from germline, CDR1 is SGHAT and CDR2 is FQNNGV. The trim removed 5 bases at V and 5 bases at J, leaving 10 bases unmatched. The CDR3 sequence is CASSTTTGGRETQYF. CDR3 in DNA: TGTGCCAGCAGCACTACAACAGGGGGAAGGGAGACCCAGTACTTC.

This clonotype showed up just a few times. The chain uses TRBV4-2 and TRBJ2-2; D is possibly TRBD1 (5 bases). The CDR3 sequence is 14 residues long. Trimming took 4 bases from V and 2 from J, leaving 8 bases between them. CDR1 is LGHNA and CDR2 is YNFKEQ in the germline V gene. CDR3 sequence reads: CASSPGHNTGELFF. The CDR3 DNA follows: TGTGCCAGCAGCCCCGGACACAACACCGGGGAGCTGTTTTTT.

This chain uses TRBV2 with TRBJ2-1; 7 bases are shared with TRBD1. V gave up 6 bases and J gave up 1 base; unmatched junction bases: 6. This CDR3 is built from 15 residues. Germline V lookup: CDR1 SNHLY, CDR2 FYNNEI. The CDR3 is CASRTRQGSYNEQFF. The CDR3 nucleotides read TGTGCCAGCAGGACCCGACAGGGTTCCTACAATGAGCAGTTCTTC.

This clonotype has only a few counts. The rearrangement uses TRBV20-1 and TRBJ1-5; 7 nucleotides align to TRBD1. The junction had 7 bases not matched to a gene; V was cut back by 3 bases and J by 5 bases. CDR1 and CDR2 (germline): DFQATT, SNEGSKA (reference sequence). The CDR3 totals 14 residues. The CDR3 here is CSASTGTDHQPQHF. The CDR3 bases are TGCAGTGCTAGTACGGGGACAGACCATCAGCCCCAGCATTTT.